This is a list of T cell receptor beta chains from one sample in a study of T-cell reconstitution after alpha-beta-depleted transplantation in children. TCRdb re-derived calls from the PCR reads in MiXCR, one entry per CDR3 protein. The data show hundreds of thousands of distinct CDR3 sequences, about an eighth seen once. Sequenced here: PBMCs, mostly from graft donor cells, sampled 360 days after TCRalphabeta/CD19-depleted stem cell transplant. Every receptor here comes from a male patient between 5 and 17 years old who had a stem cell transplant for acute myeloid leukemia, so the T cells may come from the graft donor. Both conserved end residues are part of each CDR3. Fields, in order: CDR3 DNA, CDR3 protein, V gene, clone size, J gene, D gene. D genes are given only for firm matches. Clone size is given for some rows only: seen once, a few or many times, or a class if the clone is expanded.

CDR3nt: TGTGCCAGCAGTATACTAGGGACTCTGGCTTACTACGAGCAGTACTTC
CDR3aa: CASSILGTLAYYEQYF
v_gene: TRBV28
abundance: NA
j_gene: TRBJ2-7
d_gene: NA

CDR3nt: TGTGCCAGCAGGGTTTCCGGGACGAACACCGGGGAGCTGTTTTTT
CDR3aa: CASRVSGTNTGELFF
v_gene: TRBV2
abundance: many
j_gene: TRBJ2-2
d_gene: NA

CDR3nt: TGTGCCAGCAGCCAAGGGGTCGGGCGCAATCAGCCCCAGCATTTT
CDR3aa: CASSQGVGRNQPQHF
v_gene: TRBV3-1
abundance: once
j_gene: TRBJ1-5
d_gene: NA

CDR3nt: TGCAGTGCTAGTTCGGGGGCTCTACTCTCCTACGAGCAGTACTTC
CDR3aa: CSASSGALLSYEQYF
v_gene: TRBV20-1
abundance: few
j_gene: TRBJ2-7
d_gene: NA

CDR3nt: TGCGCCAGCAGCCAAGATCAGGGGGTGAACACCATATATTTT
CDR3aa: CASSQDQGVNTIYF
v_gene: TRBV4-3
abundance: few
j_gene: TRBJ1-3
d_gene: TRBD1

CDR3nt: TGCAGTGCTAGAGATCGGACAAAGGCGACCCAGTACTTC
CDR3aa: CSARDRTKATQYF
v_gene: TRBV20-1
abundance: NA
j_gene: TRBJ2-5
d_gene: NA

CDR3nt: TGTGCCAGCAGGGGACTAGCGGGAGTTAGCGATGAGCAGTTCTTC
CDR3aa: CASRGLAGVSDEQFF
v_gene: TRBV28
abundance: few
j_gene: TRBJ2-1
d_gene: TRBD2

CDR3nt: TGTGCCAGCAGCCGTTTAGGTTCCCAGCAGTACTTC
CDR3aa: CASSRLGSQQYF
v_gene: TRBV4-2
abundance: NA
j_gene: TRBJ2-7
d_gene: NA

CDR3nt: TGTGCCAGCAGTTACTCGCGGCTAGCGGGAGCATCCTACAATGAGCAGTTCTTC
CDR3aa: CASSYSRLAGASYNEQFF
v_gene: TRBV6-2/TRBV6-3
abundance: few
j_gene: TRBJ2-1
d_gene: TRBD2

CDR3nt: TGTGCCAGCAGCTTGCGACAGGGGGCCTACAATGAGCAGTTCTTC
CDR3aa: CASSLRQGAYNEQFF
v_gene: TRBV28
abundance: many
j_gene: TRBJ2-1
d_gene: TRBD1

CDR3nt: TGTGCCAGCAGCCAAGGGGACTATCTTTACAATGAGCAGTTCTTC
CDR3aa: CASSQGDYLYNEQFF
v_gene: TRBV7-2
abundance: NA
j_gene: TRBJ2-1
d_gene: TRBD2

CDR3nt: TGCGCCAGCGGGCTTAGGACAGGGGGTCATGAGCAGTTCTTC
CDR3aa: CASGLRTGGHEQFF
v_gene: TRBV5-1
abundance: few
j_gene: TRBJ2-1
d_gene: TRBD1